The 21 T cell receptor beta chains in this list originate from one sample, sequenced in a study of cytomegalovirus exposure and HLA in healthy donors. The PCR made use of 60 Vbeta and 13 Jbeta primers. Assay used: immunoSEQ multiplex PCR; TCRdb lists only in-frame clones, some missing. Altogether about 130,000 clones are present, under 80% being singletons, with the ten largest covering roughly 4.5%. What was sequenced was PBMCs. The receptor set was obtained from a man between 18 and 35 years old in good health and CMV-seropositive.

The CDR3: CSAIANTEAFF. The DNA for the CDR3 is TGCAGTGCTATAGCTAACACTGAAGCTTTCTTT. V usage is TRBV20-1 and J usage is TRBJ1-1; D unresolved. V was pared by 4 bases and J by 2 bases, with 5 bases between. CDR1 is DFQATT and CDR2 is SNEGSKA in the germline V gene (reference sequence). The length of the CDR3 is 11 residues.

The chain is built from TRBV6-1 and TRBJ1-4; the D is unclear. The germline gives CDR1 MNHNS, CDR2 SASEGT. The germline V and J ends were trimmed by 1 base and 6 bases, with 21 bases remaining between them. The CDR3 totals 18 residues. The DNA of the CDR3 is TGTGCCAGCAGTGAAGTGGCTGGGTTCGGGTCGCTCCATGAAAAACTGTTTTTT. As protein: CASSEVAGFGSLHEKLFF.

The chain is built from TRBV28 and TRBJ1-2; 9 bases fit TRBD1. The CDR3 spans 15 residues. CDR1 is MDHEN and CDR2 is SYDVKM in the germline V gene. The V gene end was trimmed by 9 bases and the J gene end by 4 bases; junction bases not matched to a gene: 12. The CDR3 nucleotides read TGTGCCAGTCTACAGGGGGCGCCTAGAGCCTATGGCTACACCTTC. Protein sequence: CASLQGAPRAYGYTF.

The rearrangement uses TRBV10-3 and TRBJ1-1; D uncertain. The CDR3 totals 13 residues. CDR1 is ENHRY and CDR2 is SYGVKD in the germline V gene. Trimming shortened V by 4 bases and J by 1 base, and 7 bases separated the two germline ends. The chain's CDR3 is CAISVRENTEAFF. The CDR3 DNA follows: TGTGCCATCAGTGTGAGGGAGAACACTGAAGCTTTCTTT.

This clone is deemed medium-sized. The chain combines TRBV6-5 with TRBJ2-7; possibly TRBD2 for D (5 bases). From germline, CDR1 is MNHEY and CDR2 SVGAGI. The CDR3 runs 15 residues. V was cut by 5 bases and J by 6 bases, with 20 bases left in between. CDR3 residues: CASSLEFRGAFEQYF. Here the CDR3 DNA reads TGTGCCAGCAGTCTCGAGTTTCGGGGAGCGTTCGAGCAGTACTTC.

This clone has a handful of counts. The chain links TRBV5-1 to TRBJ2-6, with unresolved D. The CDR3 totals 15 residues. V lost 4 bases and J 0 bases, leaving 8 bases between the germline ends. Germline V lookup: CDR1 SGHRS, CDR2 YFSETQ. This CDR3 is CASSTLSSGANVLTF. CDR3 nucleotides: TGCGCCAGCAGCACTCTGAGCTCTGGGGCCAACGTCCTGACTTTC.

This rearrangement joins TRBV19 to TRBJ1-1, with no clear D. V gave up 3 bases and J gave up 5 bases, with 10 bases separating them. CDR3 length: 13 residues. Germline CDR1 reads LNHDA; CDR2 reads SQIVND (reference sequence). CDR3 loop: CASSILMTTEAFF. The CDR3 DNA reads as TGTGCCAGTAGTATTCTTATGACAACTGAAGCTTTCTTT.

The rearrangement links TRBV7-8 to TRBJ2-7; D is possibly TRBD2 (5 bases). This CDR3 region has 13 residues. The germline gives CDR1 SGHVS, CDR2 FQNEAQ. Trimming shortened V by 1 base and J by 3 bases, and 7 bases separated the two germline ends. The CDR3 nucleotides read TGTGCCAGCAGCTTAGTTCGGGGCTACGAGCAGTACTTC. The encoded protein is CASSLVRGYEQYF. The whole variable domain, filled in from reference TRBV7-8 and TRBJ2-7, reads GAGVSQSPRYKVAKRGQDVALRCDPISGHVSLFWYQQALGQGPEFLTYFQNEAQLDKSGLPSDRFFAERPEGSVSTLKIQRTQQEDSAVYLCASSLVRGYEQYFGPGTRLTVT.

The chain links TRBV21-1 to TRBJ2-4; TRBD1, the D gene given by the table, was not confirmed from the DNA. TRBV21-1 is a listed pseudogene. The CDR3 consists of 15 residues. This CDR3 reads CAPSKDRTGGSIQYF. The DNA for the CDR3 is TGTGCCCCCAGCAAAGACCGGACAGGGGGAAGCATTCAGTACTTC.

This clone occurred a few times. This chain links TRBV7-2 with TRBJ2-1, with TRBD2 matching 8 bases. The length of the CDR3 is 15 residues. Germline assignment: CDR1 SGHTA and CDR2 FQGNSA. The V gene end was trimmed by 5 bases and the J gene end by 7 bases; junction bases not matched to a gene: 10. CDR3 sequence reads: CASSITGGQKNEQFF. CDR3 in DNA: TGTGCCAGCAGCATAACGGGGGGGCAGAAAAATGAGCAGTTCTTC.

CDR3 in amino acids: CAIGTSDSTDTQYF. CDR3 in DNA: TGTGCCATTGGGACTAGCGACAGCACAGATACGCAGTATTTT. The chain uses TRBV10-3 and TRBJ2-3, with 10 bases fitting TRBD2. Germline assignment: CDR1 ENHRY and CDR2 SYGVKD. The junction had 3 bases not matched to a gene; V was cut back by 9 bases and J by 0 bases. The CDR3 totals 14 residues.

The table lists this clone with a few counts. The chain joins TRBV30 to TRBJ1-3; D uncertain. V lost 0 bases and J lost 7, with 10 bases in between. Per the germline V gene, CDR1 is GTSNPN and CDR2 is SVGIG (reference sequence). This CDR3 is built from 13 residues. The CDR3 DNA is TGTGCCTGGAGTGTAGCTTCCGGGAACACCATATATTTT. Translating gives CAWSVASGNTIYF.

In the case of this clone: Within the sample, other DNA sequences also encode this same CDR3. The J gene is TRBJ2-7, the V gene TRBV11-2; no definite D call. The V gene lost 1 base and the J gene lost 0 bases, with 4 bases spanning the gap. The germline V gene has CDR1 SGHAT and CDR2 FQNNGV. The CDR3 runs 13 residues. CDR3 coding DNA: TGTGCCAGCAGCTTAGGAGTCTCCTACGAGCAGTACTTC. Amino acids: CASSLGVSYEQYF.

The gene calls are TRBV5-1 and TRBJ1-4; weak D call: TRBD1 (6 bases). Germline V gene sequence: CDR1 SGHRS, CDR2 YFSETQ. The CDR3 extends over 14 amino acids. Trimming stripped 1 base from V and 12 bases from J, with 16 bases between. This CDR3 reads CASSLPGVTGELFF. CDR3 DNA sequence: TGCGCCAGCAGCTTGCCCGGAGTGACAGGAGAACTGTTTTTT.

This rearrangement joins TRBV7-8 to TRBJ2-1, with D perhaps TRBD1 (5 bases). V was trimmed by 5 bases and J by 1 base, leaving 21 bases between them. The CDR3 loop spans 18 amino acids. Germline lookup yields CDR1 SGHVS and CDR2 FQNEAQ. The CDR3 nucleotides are TGTGCCAGCAGCCTACCCGTCCAGGGTGGTAGTTCCTACAATGAGCAGTTCTTC. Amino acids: CASSLPVQGGSSYNEQFF.

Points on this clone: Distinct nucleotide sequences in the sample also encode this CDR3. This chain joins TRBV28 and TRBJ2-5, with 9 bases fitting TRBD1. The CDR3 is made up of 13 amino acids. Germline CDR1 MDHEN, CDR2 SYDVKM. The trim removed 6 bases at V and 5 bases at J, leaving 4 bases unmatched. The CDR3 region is CASRGQGWETQYF. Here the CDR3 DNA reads TGTGCCAGCAGGGGACAGGGATGGGAGACCCAGTACTTC.

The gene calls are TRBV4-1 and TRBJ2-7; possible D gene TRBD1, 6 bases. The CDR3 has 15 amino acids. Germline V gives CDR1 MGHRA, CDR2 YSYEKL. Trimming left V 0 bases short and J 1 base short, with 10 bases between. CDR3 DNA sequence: TGCGCCAGCAGCCAAGAGGGACATTGGTCCTACGAGCAGTACTTC. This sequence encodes CASSQEGHWSYEQYF.

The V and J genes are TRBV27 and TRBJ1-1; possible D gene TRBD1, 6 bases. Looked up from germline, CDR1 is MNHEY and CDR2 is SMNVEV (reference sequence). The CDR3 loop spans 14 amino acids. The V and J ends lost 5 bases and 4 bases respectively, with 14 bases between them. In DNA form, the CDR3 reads TGTGCCAGCAGTCGGCGGGGGGCGGGCACTGAAGCTTTCTTT. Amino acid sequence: CASSRRGAGTEAFF.

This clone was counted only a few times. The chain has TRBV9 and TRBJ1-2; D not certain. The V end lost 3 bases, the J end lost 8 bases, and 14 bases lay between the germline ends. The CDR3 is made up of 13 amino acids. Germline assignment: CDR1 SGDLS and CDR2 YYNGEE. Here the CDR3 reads CASSANSFVGYTF. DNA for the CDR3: TGTGCCAGCAGCGCAAACAGTTTTGTAGGCTACACCTTC.

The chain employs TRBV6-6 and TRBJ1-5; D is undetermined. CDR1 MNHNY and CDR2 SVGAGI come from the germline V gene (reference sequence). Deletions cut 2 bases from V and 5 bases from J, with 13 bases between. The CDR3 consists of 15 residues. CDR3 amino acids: CASSYTVGVDQPQHF. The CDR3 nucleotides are TGTGCCAGCAGTTACACGGTCGGGGTGGATCAGCCCCAGCATTTT.

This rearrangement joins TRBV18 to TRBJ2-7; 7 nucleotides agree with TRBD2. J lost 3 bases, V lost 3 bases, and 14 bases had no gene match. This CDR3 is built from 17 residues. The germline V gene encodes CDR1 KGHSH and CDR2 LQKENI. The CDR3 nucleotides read TGTGCCAGCTCACCCTTAGGTCAGAGCGGGATCCACTACGAGCAGTACTTC. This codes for CASSPLGQSGIHYEQYF. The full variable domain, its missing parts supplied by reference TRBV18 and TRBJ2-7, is NAGVMQNPRHLVRRRGQEARLRCSPMKGHSHVYWYRQLPEEGLKFMVYLQKENIIDESGMPKERFSAEFPKEGPSILRIQQVVRGDSAAYFCASSPLGQSGIHYEQYFGPGTRLTVT.